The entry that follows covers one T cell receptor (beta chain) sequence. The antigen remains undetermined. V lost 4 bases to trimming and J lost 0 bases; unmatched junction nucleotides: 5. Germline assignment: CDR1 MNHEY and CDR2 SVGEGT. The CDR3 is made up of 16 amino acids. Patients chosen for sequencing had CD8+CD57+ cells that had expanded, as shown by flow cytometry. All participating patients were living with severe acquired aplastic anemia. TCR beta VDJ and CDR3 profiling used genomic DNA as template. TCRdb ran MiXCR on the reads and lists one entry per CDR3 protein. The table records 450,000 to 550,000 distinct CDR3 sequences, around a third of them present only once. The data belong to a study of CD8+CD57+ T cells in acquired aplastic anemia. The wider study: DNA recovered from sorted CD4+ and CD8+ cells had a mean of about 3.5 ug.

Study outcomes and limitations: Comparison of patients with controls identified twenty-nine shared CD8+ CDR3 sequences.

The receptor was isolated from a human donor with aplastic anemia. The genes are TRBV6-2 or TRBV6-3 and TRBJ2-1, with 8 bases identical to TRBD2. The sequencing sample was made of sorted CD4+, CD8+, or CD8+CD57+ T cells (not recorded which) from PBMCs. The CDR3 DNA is TGTGCCAGCAGTTCACAGCGGGGGAGCTCCTACAATGAGCAGTTCTTC. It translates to CASSSQRGSSYNEQFF.